This T cell receptor (beta chain) was captured in a study of blood T cells in healthy people across ages. Germline V CDR1 and CDR2: SGHAT, FQDESV (reference sequence). The V and J ends lost 6 bases and 0 bases, in that order; junction bases with no gene match: 8. The CDR3 totals 17 residues. Next came a second PCR, run for about 6 to 11 cycles, which used a sample-barcoded 5' primer along with a J-beta primer mix. TCRdb itself ran the 5' RACE reads through MiXCR, one entry per CDR3 protein. Altogether roughly 2 million distinct CDR3 sequences are present, 49% being singletons, with the ten largest covering around 2.1%. The study recruited healthy Caucasian donors from Russia who were aged about 6 to 95. Every donor contributed ten milliliters of peripheral blood by blood draw.

The sequence derives from a woman aged 40-49 years in good health. V usage is TRBV11-1 and J usage is TRBJ2-7; 13 positions match TRBD2. The sample comprised blood. The CDR3 spells CASSRTSGGLNSYEQYF. The DNA for the CDR3 is TGTGCCAGCAGTCGGACTAGCGGGGGCCTCAACTCCTACGAGCAGTACTTC.